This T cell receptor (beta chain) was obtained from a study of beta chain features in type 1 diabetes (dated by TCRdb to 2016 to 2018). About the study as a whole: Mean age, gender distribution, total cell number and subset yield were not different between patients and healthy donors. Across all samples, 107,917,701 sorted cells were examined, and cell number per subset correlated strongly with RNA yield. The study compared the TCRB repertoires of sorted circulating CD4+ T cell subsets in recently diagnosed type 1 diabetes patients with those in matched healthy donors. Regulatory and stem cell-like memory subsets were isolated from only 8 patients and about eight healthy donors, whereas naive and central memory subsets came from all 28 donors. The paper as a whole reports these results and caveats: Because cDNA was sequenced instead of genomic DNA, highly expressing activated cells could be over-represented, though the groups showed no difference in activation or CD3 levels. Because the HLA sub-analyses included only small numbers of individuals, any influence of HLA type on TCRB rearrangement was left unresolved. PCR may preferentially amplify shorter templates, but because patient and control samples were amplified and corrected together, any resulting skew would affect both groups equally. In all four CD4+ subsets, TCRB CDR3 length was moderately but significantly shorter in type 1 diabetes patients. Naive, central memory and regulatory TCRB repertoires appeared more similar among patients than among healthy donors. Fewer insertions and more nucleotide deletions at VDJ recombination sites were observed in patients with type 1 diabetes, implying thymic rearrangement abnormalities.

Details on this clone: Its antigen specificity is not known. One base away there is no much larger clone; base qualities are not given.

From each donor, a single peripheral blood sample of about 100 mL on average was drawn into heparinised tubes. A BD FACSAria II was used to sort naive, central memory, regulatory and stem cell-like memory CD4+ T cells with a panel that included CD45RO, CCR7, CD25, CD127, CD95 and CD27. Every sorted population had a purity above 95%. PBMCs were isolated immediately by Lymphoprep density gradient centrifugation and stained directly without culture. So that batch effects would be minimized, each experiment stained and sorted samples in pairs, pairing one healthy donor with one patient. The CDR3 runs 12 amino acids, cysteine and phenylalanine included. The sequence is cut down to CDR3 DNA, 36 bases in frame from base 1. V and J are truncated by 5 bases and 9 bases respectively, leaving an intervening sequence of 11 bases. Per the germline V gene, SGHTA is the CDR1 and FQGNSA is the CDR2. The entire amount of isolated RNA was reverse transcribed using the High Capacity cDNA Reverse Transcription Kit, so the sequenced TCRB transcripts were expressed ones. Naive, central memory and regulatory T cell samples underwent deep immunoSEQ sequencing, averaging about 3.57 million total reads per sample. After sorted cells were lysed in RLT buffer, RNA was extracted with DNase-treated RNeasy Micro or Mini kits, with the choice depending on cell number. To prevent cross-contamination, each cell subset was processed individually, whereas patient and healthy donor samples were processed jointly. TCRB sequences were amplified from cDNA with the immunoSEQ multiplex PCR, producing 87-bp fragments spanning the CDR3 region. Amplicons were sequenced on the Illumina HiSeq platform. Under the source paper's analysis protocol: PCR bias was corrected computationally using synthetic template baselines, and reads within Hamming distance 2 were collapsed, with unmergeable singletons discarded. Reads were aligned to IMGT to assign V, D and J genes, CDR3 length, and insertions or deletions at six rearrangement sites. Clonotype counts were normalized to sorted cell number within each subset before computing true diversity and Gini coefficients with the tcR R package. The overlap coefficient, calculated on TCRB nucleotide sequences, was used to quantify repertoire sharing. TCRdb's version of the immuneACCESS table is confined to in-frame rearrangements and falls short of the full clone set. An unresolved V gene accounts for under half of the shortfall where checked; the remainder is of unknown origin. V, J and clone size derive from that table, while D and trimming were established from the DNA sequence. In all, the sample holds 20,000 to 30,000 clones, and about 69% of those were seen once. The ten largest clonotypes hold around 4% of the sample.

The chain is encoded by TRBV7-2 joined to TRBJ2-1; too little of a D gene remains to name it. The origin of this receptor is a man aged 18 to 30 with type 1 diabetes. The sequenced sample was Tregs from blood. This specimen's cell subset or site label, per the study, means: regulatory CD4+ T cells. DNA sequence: TGTGCCAGCAGCCCTATAGCCGGTGAGCAGTTCTTC. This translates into CASSPIAGEQFF.